This is a list of T cell receptor beta chains from one sample in a study of cytomegalovirus exposure and HLA in healthy donors. Sequencing was performed with immunoSEQ multiplex PCR; in TCRdb, only in-frame clones are kept and a portion is missing. This table has about 360,000 clones, roughly 90% appearing once. The sequenced material came from PBMCs. Source of these receptors: a woman under 30 in good health and CMV-seronegative. The CDR3 runs from the conserved cysteine through the conserved F or W. The D gene is left open where the match is weak. Not every row has a clone size; where given, it reads once, few, many or a size class.

j_call d_call v_call clone_size cdr3_aa cdr3_nt
TRBJ2-7 TRBD1 TRBV11-2 . CASSLSGQGAYEQYF TGTGCCAGCAGCTTATCGGGACAGGGTGCCTACGAGCAGTACTTC
TRBJ2-5 TRBD1 TRBV6-5 . CASRDRVKTQYF TGTGCCAGCAGAGACAGGGTCAAGACCCAGTACTTC
TRBJ2-7 TRBD1 TRBV18 . CASSPDRASYEQYF TGTGCCAGCTCACCTGACAGGGCCTCCTACGAGCAGTACTTC
TRBJ2-7 . TRBV7-5 . CVRSLGGRDFYEQYF TGTGTCAGAAGCTTAGGAGGTCGGGACTTTTACGAGCAGTACTTC
TRBJ2-1 TRBD2 TRBV6-5 once CASSYSSGGAGNEQFF TGTGCCAGCAGTTACTCAAGCGGGGGGGCGGGCAATGAGCAGTTCTTC
TRBJ2-4 . TRBV7-9 . CASSLPGSINIQYF TGTGCCAGCAGCTTACCAGGGTCTATAAACATTCAGTACTTC
TRBJ2-7 . TRBV5-1 . CASSPPGTRSAYEQYF TGCGCCAGCAGCCCGCCCGGGACAAGGTCCGCCTACGAGCAGTACTTC
TRBJ1-5 . TRBV19 few CASSIRREGNQPQHF TGTGCCAGTAGTATCCGCAGGGAAGGCAATCAGCCCCAGCATTTT
TRBJ1-2 TRBD1 TRBV6-1 few CASSLTGDYGYTF TGTGCCAGCAGCTTGACAGGGGACTATGGCTACACCTTC
TRBJ1-1 . TRBV4-1 . CASSPQGVTEAFF TGCGCCAGCAGCCCTCAGGGTGTCACTGAAGCTTTCTTT
TRBJ2-7 . TRBV4-2 . CASSQVGDGSYEQYF TGTGCCAGCAGCCAAGTCGGCGACGGGAGTTACGAGCAGTACTTC
TRBJ2-7 . TRBV4-1 . CASSQEVGLRSYEQYF TGCGCCAGCAGCCAAGAGGTGGGACTGCGCTCCTACGAGCAGTACTTC
TRBJ2-5 TRBD1 TRBV28 . CASSLPDRGPRETQYF TGTGCCAGCAGTTTACCAGACAGGGGACCTCGAGAGACCCAGTACTTC
TRBJ2-6 TRBD1 TRBV30 . CAWTRQGTGANVLTF TGTGCCTGGACCCGACAGGGAACCGGGGCCAACGTCCTGACTTTC
TRBJ2-3 TRBD1 TRBV4-2 once CASSQGGTGEVTDTQYF TGTGCCAGCAGCCAAGGCGGGACAGGGGAGGTCACAGATACGCAGTATTTT
TRBJ2-3 TRBD2 TRBV19 . CASSIVGGSIGDTQYF TGTGCCAGTAGTATAGTTGGCGGGAGTATAGGAGATACGCAGTATTTT